This is a list of T cell receptor beta chains from one sample in a study of cytomegalovirus exposure and HLA in healthy donors. Produced via immunoSEQ multiplex PCR; TCRdb's table is partial and in-frame only. The sample carries 150,000 or so clones, around 80% recorded once. The sample comprised PBMCs. The receptors shown here come from a man aged 25 to 40 in good health and CMV-seropositive. Each CDR3 is given with its conserved first and last residue. The D gene is left open where the match is weak. The size field is filled for only some rows; it gives once, few, many or a size class.

j_gene: TRBJ2-1
abundance: few
d_gene: TRBD2
v_gene: TRBV4-1
CDR3aa: CASSPQRGYNEQFF
CDR3nt: TGCGCCAGCAGCCCCCAGCGGGGCTACAATGAGCAGTTCTTC

j_gene: TRBJ2-5
abundance: NA
d_gene: TRBD2
v_gene: TRBV25-1
CDR3aa: CASSGLAEETQYF
CDR3nt: TGTGCCAGCAGTGGACTAGCGGAAGAGACCCAGTACTTC

j_gene: TRBJ2-1
abundance: NA
d_gene: TRBD1
v_gene: TRBV6-1
CDR3aa: CASGAERQGWNEQFF
CDR3nt: TGTGCCAGCGGAGCGGAGCGACAGGGTTGGAATGAGCAGTTCTTC

j_gene: TRBJ2-7
abundance: NA
d_gene: TRBD1
v_gene: TRBV2
CDR3aa: CASSQQGVSEQYF
CDR3nt: TGTGCCAGCAGCCAACAGGGGGTCTCCGAGCAGTACTTC

j_gene: TRBJ2-4
abundance: NA
d_gene: NA
v_gene: TRBV14
CDR3aa: CASSQGWGGAKNIQYF
CDR3nt: TGTGCCAGCAGCCAAGGGTGGGGAGGCGCCAAAAACATTCAGTACTTC

j_gene: TRBJ2-2
abundance: NA
d_gene: NA
v_gene: TRBV9
CDR3aa: CASSAPKNTGELFF
CDR3nt: TGTGCCAGCAGCGCCCCCAAGAACACCGGGGAGCTGTTTTTT

j_gene: TRBJ2-1
abundance: NA
d_gene: NA
v_gene: TRBV11-3
CDR3aa: CASSFPGDIDEQFF
CDR3nt: TGTGCCAGCAGCTTCCCAGGGGATATCGATGAGCAGTTCTTC

j_gene: TRBJ2-7
abundance: NA
d_gene: TRBD2
v_gene: TRBV5-1
CDR3aa: CASSRGLAGVHEQYF
CDR3nt: TGCGCCAGCAGCCGGGGACTAGCGGGGGTCCACGAGCAGTACTTC

j_gene: TRBJ2-1
abundance: NA
d_gene: NA
v_gene: TRBV7-9
CDR3aa: CASSPPLASDNEQFF
CDR3nt: TGTGCCAGCAGCCCTCCTCTAGCGTCCGACAATGAGCAGTTCTTC

j_gene: TRBJ1-2
abundance: once
d_gene: NA
v_gene: TRBV9
CDR3aa: CASSVGSGWDGYTF
CDR3nt: TGTGCCAGCAGCGTAGGCTCAGGGTGGGATGGCTACACCTTC

j_gene: TRBJ1-2
abundance: few
d_gene: NA
v_gene: TRBV7-8
CDR3aa: CASSLEQGINGYTF
CDR3nt: TGTGCCAGCAGCTTAGAGCAGGGTATTAATGGCTACACCTTC

j_gene: TRBJ2-7
abundance: NA
d_gene: NA
v_gene: TRBV28
CDR3aa: CASSLGGGDSYEQYF
CDR3nt: TGTGCCAGCAGTTTAGGGGGGGGCGACTCCTACGAGCAGTACTTC

j_gene: TRBJ2-3
abundance: NA
d_gene: TRBD1
v_gene: TRBV14
CDR3aa: CASSQEMGQGRTDTQYF
CDR3nt: TGTGCCAGCAGCCAAGAAATGGGACAGGGTCGCACAGATACGCAGTATTTT

j_gene: TRBJ2-3
abundance: once
d_gene: TRBD2
v_gene: TRBV5-1
CDR3aa: CASSLGATSGRAADTQYF
CDR3nt: TGCGCCAGCAGCTTGGGCGCGACTAGCGGGAGAGCGGCAGATACGCAGTATTTT

j_gene: TRBJ2-7
abundance: NA
d_gene: TRBD2
v_gene: TRBV5-4
CDR3aa: CASSLPQAGVSEQYF
CDR3nt: TGTGCCAGCAGCTTGCCCCAGGCGGGAGTTAGCGAGCAGTACTTC

j_gene: TRBJ2-3
abundance: NA
d_gene: TRBD2
v_gene: TRBV30
CDR3aa: CAWSDGGGRTDTQYF
CDR3nt: TGTGCCTGGAGTGACGGGGGGGGGCGTACAGATACGCAGTATTTT

j_gene: TRBJ1-3
abundance: NA
d_gene: NA
v_gene: TRBV6-1
CDR3aa: CASSEGHDFSGNTIYF
CDR3nt: TGTGCCAGCAGTGAAGGGCACGATTTCTCTGGAAACACCATATATTTT

j_gene: TRBJ1-1
abundance: NA
d_gene: TRBD1
v_gene: TRBV28
CDR3aa: CASSSSGTGNTEAFF
CDR3nt: TGTGCCAGCAGTTCCTCCGGGACAGGGAACACTGAAGCTTTCTTT

j_gene: TRBJ1-4
abundance: NA
d_gene: NA
v_gene: TRBV9
CDR3aa: CASSSDEKLFF
CDR3nt: TGTGCCAGCAGTTCCGATGAAAAACTGTTTTTT

j_gene: TRBJ1-1
abundance: NA
d_gene: TRBD1
v_gene: TRBV28
CDR3aa: CASIRGGGGFAEAFF
CDR3nt: TGTGCCAGCATCCGAGGGGGCGGGGGGTTCGCTGAAGCTTTCTTT

j_gene: TRBJ2-1
abundance: NA
d_gene: TRBD2
v_gene: TRBV12-5
CDR3aa: CASGSASGSWNEQFF
CDR3nt: TGTGCTAGTGGTTCGGCTAGCGGGAGTTGGAATGAGCAGTTCTTC

j_gene: TRBJ2-3
abundance: NA
d_gene: NA
v_gene: TRBV19
CDR3aa: CASNRGTDTQYF
CDR3nt: TGTGCCAGTAATCGCGGCACAGATACGCAGTATTTT

j_gene: TRBJ2-2
abundance: NA
d_gene: NA
v_gene: TRBV27
CDR3aa: CASRERSGTGELFF
CDR3nt: TGTGCCAGCAGGGAACGGTCGGGAACCGGGGAGCTGTTTTTT

j_gene: TRBJ2-1
abundance: NA
d_gene: TRBD1
v_gene: TRBV28
CDR3aa: CASSPSTGEPYNEQFF
CDR3nt: TGTGCCAGCAGCCCCTCGACAGGGGAGCCATACAATGAGCAGTTCTTC

j_gene: TRBJ2-1
abundance: NA
d_gene: TRBD2
v_gene: TRBV6-5
CDR3aa: CASRLAGGIYNEQFF
CDR3nt: TGTGCCAGCAGACTAGCGGGAGGGATCTACAATGAGCAGTTCTTC

j_gene: TRBJ1-5
abundance: few
d_gene: TRBD1
v_gene: TRBV11-2
CDR3aa: CASSLTGGNQPQHF
CDR3nt: TGTGCCAGCAGCTTGACAGGGGGGAATCAGCCCCAGCATTTT

j_gene: TRBJ1-6
abundance: NA
d_gene: NA
v_gene: TRBV2
CDR3aa: CASTAGRNSPLHF
CDR3nt: TGTGCCAGCACGGCAGGGCGGAATTCACCCCTCCACTTT

j_gene: TRBJ2-3
abundance: NA
d_gene: TRBD1
v_gene: TRBV18
CDR3aa: CASSPGQGGTDTQYF
CDR3nt: TGTGCCAGCTCCCCCGGACAGGGGGGCACAGATACGCAGTATTTT

j_gene: TRBJ1-5
abundance: few
d_gene: TRBD1
v_gene: TRBV30
CDR3aa: CACQGADSNQPQHF
CDR3nt: TGTGCCTGCCAGGGGGCCGATAGCAATCAGCCCCAGCATTTT